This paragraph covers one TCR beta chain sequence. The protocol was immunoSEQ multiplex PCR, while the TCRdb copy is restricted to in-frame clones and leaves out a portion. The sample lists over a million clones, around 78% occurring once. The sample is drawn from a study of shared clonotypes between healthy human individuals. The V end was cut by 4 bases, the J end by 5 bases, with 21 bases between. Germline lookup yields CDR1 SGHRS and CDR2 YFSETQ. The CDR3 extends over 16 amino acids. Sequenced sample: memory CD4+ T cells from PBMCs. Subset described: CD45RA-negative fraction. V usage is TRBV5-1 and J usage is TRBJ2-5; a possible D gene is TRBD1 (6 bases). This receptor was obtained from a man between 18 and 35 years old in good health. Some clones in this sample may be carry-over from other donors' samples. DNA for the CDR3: TGCGCCAGCAGCCCCGAGCCGGGACATAGTGGGGAGACCCAGTACTTC. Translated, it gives CASSPEPGHSGETQYF.